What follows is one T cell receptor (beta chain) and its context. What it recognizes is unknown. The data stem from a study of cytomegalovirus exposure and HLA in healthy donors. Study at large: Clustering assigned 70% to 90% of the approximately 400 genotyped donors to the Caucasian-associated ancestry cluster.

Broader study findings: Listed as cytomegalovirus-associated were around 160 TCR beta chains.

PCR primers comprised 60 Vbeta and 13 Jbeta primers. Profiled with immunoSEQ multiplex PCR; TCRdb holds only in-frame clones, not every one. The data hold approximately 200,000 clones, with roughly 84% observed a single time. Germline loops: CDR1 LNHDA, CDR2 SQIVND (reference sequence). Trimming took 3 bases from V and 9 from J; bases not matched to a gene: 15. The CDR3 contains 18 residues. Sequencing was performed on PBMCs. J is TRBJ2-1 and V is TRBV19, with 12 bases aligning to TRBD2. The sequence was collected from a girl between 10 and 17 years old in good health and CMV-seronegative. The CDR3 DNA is TGTGCCAGTAGTATCCTACTAGCGGGGGGCATTAAGGTTGGTGAGCAGTTCTTC. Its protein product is CASSILLAGGIKVGEQFF.